This TCR beta chain was sequenced in a study of blood T cells in healthy people across ages. Findings of the study overall: Higher diversity and more naive CD4+ cells were features of long-lived donors, compared to aged donors.

About this clonotype: Its antigen is not known.

The second PCR ran roughly 6 to 11 cycles with a sample-barcoded 5' primer and J-beta primers. Every single cDNA molecule received a tag from a template-switch adaptor with 12 random nucleotides. TCRdb ran MiXCR on the 5' RACE reads and lists one entry per CDR3 protein. The table has about 1.8 million distinct CDR3 sequences, about 50% seen once. This CDR3 is 17 amino acids long. The germline CDR1 and CDR2 sequences are SGHTA and FQGNSA. The V gene end was trimmed by 8 bases and the J gene end by 4 bases; junction bases not matched to a gene: 14. The sequenced sample consisted of blood. The clonotype comes from a woman aged 40 to 49 in good health. The gene calls are TRBV7-2 and TRBJ2-3; 11 positions agree with TRBD1. CDR3 nucleotides: TGTGCCAGCGGCCCCCAGGACAGGGGGCGATTTGCAGATACGCAGTATTTT. Translated: CASGPQDRGRFADTQYF.